Listed below are T cell receptor beta chains from one sample, sequenced in a study of T-cell memory formation after mild COVID-19. In TCRdb, the 5' RACE reads were re-called with MiXCR into one record per CDR3 protein. The sample yields 120,000 or so distinct CDR3 sequences, approximately 5.9% seen once. The sample was PBMCs or a T cell subset sorted from them (not recorded which). These TCRs come from an adult woman who had mild COVID-19 (a few samples of this study predate the infection). Cell type and time point are not known. Each CDR3 is given with its conserved first and last residue. A D gene is named only where the DNA matches it firmly. The listing skips clone size in some rows; elsewhere it reads once, few, many or a size class.

v_call	d_call	clone_size	j_call	cdr3_aa	cdr3_nt
TRBV7-2	.	few	TRBJ2-7	CASSRGAPSYEQYF	TGTGCCAGCAGCCGCGGGGCCCCATCCTACGAGCAGTACTTC
TRBV6-5	.	many	TRBJ2-7	CASSNNDEQYF	TGTGCCAGCAGTAACAATGACGAGCAGTACTTC
TRBV20-1	.	many	TRBJ1-5	CSARTDMSNQPQHF	TGCAGTGCTAGGACCGATATGAGCAATCAGCCCCAGCATTTT
TRBV6-2/TRBV6-3	TRBD2	.	TRBJ2-3	CASSSGLAGALDTQYF	TGTGCCAGCAGTTCGGGACTAGCGGGAGCACTCGATACGCAGTATTTT
TRBV12-3/TRBV12-4	TRBD1	many	TRBJ2-4	CASSRTGEYGNIQYF	TGTGCCAGCAGTCGGACAGGGGAATATGGAAACATTCAGTACTTC
TRBV6-5	TRBD2	many	TRBJ2-1	CASSRRLAGTDEQFF	TGTGCCAGCAGTCGAAGACTAGCGGGGACGGATGAGCAGTTCTTC
TRBV30	.	.	TRBJ2-4	CAWSVSGWAKNIQYF	TGTGCCTGGAGTGTATCGGGGTGGGCCAAAAACATTCAGTACTTC
TRBV5-1	TRBD1	many	TRBJ2-7	CASSLTTGTGGDEQYF	TGCGCCAGCAGCTTGACTACCGGGACAGGGGGCGACGAGCAGTACTTC
TRBV7-3	.	.	TRBJ2-3	CASSLTGRPTYESTDTQYF	TGTGCCAGCAGCCTAACAGGGAGACCAACGTACGAGAGCACAGATACGCAGTATTTT
TRBV6-2/TRBV6-3	TRBD2	.	TRBJ2-5	CASSLGLAGVLRETQYF	TGTGCCAGCAGCCTGGGACTAGCGGGAGTCCTGAGAGAGACCCAGTACTTC
TRBV2	TRBD1	many	TRBJ1-2	CASTLRDSTNYGYTF	TGTGCCAGCACCCTGCGGGACAGTACTAACTATGGCTACACCTTC
TRBV6-5	TRBD2	.	TRBJ2-3	CASSFRPGLAGGPKTQYF	TGTGCCAGCAGTTTCAGACCGGGACTAGCGGGGGGACCCAAAACGCAGTATTTT
TRBV4-1	.	few	TRBJ2-3	CASRETFGDRTDTQYF	TGCGCCAGCAGGGAGACATTCGGGGACCGCACAGATACGCAGTATTTT
TRBV5-1	.	few	TRBJ2-3	CASSYRGGLQPGTDTQYF	TGCGCCAGCAGCTATCGAGGGGGACTCCAGCCCGGCACAGATACGCAGTATTTT
TRBV20-1	TRBD2	few	TRBJ2-7	CSARPPGLAGGLSSYEQYF	TGCAGTGCTAGGCCCCCGGGACTAGCGGGGGGTTTGAGCTCCTACGAGCAGTACTTC
TRBV24-1	TRBD1	few	TRBJ2-1	CATSPGTGGYNEQFF	TGTGCCACCAGTCCCGGGACAGGGGGGTATAATGAGCAGTTCTTC
TRBV7-3	.	many	TRBJ2-5	CASSYIPQETQYF	TGTGCCAGCAGCTATATCCCCCAAGAGACCCAGTACTTC
TRBV7-9	.	few	TRBJ1-2	CASSLYDTYYGYTF	TGTGCCAGCAGCTTATATGACACCTACTATGGCTACACCTTC
TRBV5-6	.	many	TRBJ2-2	CASSMDRNTGELFF	TGTGCCAGCAGCATGGACAGAAACACCGGGGAGCTGTTTTTT
TRBV29-1	TRBD1	.	TRBJ1-2	CSAVRGTGGDGYTF	TGCAGCGCCGTCAGGGGGACAGGGGGTGATGGCTACACCTTC
TRBV4-1	TRBD2	many	TRBJ2-1	CASSPRWGLAGPGSYNEQFF	TGCGCCAGCAGCCCGCGGTGGGGACTAGCGGGGCCTGGCTCCTACAATGAGCAGTTCTTC
TRBV11-2	TRBD1	few	TRBJ2-2	CASRPIRDRVTTNPYTGELFF	TGTGCCAGCAGACCCATCCGGGACAGGGTAACCACTAACCCATACACCGGGGAGCTGTTTTTT
TRBV5-1	TRBD2	.	TRBJ2-3	CASSGGGAWSDTQYF	TGCGCCAGCAGTGGCGGGGGGGCCTGGTCAGATACGCAGTATTTT
TRBV7-2	.	many	TRBJ2-1	CASSASETRGNEQFF	TGTGCCAGCAGTGCTTCCGAGACTAGGGGCAATGAGCAGTTCTTC
TRBV12-3/TRBV12-4	.	.	TRBJ2-7	CASSLGPRVSEQYF	TGTGCCAGCAGTTTAGGGCCGCGTGTCTCCGAGCAGTACTTC
TRBV5-1	.	many	TRBJ2-1	CASSFGPPWDEQFF	TGCGCCAGCAGTTTTGGACCTCCGTGGGATGAGCAGTTCTTC
TRBV7-9	TRBD2	.	TRBJ2-1	CASSLGVWTSGHNEQFF	TGTGCCAGCAGCTTAGGAGTGTGGACTAGCGGCCACAATGAGCAGTTCTTC
TRBV27	.	.	TRBJ2-1	CASSLSPHNEQFF	TGTGCCAGCAGTTTATCTCCCCACAATGAGCAGTTCTTC
TRBV5-1	TRBD1	.	TRBJ2-7	CASKTTGQGAHEQYF	TGCGCCAGCAAAACGACGGGACAGGGGGCCCACGAGCAGTACTTC
TRBV4-2	TRBD1	few	TRBJ2-7	CASSQDAGDSHFDYEQYF	TGTGCCAGCAGCCAAGACGCTGGGGACAGCCACTTCGACTACGAGCAGTACTTC
TRBV7-9	.	few	TRBJ2-5	CASSLAEIVQETQYF	TGTGCCAGCAGCTTAGCGGAGATTGTCCAAGAGACCCAGTACTTC
TRBV12-3/TRBV12-4	TRBD1	many	TRBJ1-5	CASSYRGPNQPQHF	TGTGCCAGCAGTTACAGGGGTCCCAATCAGCCCCAGCATTTT
TRBV9	TRBD1	few	TRBJ2-5	CASSVTGGSETQYF	TGTGCCAGCAGCGTTACAGGGGGCAGCGAGACCCAGTACTTC
TRBV20-1	TRBD2	.	TRBJ2-1	CSTSVSSYNEQFF	TGCAGTACTAGCGTTAGCTCCTACAATGAGCAGTTCTTC
TRBV5-5	TRBD1	.	TRBJ1-1	CASSIRQGSATEAFF	TGTGCCAGCAGCATAAGACAGGGTTCGGCGACTGAAGCTTTCTTT
TRBV18	.	few	TRBJ2-7	CASSPGDGGTYEQYF	TGTGCCAGCTCACCAGGGGATGGGGGAACCTACGAGCAGTACTTC
TRBV18	.	few	TRBJ2-1	CASSPPPIGVEQFF	TGTGCCAGCTCACCCCCGCCTATCGGGGTTGAGCAGTTCTTC